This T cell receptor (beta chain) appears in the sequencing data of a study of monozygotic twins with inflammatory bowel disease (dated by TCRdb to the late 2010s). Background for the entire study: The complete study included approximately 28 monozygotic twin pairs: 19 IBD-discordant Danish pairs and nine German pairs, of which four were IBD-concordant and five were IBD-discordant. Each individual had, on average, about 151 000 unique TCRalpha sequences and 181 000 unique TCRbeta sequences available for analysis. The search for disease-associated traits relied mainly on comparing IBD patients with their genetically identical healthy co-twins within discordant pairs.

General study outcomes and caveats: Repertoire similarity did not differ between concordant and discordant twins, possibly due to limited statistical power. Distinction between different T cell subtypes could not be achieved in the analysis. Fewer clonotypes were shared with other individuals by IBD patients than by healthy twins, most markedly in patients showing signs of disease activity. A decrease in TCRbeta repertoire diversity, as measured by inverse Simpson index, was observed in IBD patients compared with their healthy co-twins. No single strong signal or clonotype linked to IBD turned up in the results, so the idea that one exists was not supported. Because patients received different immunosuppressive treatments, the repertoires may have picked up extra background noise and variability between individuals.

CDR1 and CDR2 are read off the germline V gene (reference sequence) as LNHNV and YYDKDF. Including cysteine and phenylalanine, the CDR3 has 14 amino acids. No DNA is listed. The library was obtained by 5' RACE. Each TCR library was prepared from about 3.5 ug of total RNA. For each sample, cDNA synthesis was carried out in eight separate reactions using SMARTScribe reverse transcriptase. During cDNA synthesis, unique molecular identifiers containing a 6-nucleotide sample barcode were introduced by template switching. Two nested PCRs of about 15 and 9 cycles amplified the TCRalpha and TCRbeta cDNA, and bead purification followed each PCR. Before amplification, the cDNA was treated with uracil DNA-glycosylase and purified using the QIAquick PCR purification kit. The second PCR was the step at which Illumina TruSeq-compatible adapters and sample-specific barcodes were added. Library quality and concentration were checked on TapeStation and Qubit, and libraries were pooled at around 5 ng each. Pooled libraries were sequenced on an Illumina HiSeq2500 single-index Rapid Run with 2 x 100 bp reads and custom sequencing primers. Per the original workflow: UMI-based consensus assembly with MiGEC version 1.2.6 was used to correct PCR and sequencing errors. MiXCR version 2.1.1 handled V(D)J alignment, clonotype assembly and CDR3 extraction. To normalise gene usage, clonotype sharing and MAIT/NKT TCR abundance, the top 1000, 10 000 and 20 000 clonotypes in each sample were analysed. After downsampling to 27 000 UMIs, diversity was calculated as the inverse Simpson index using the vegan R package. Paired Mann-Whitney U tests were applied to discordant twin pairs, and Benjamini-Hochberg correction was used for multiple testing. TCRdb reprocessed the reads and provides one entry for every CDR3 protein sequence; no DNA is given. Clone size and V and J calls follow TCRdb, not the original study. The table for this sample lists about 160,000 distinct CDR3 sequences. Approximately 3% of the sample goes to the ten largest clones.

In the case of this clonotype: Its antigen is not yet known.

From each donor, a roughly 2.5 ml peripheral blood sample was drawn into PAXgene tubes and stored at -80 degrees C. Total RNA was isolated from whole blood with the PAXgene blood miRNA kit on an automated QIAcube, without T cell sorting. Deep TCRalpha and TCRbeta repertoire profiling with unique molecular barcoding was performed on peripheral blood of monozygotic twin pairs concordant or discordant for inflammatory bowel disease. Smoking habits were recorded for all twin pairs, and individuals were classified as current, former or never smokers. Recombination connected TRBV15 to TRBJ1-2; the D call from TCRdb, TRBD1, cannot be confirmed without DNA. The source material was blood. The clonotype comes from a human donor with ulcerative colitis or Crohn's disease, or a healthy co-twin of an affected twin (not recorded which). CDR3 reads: CATSRVQGIYGYTF. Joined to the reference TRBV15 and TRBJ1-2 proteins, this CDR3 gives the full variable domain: DAMVIQNPRYQVTQFGKPVTLSCSQTLNHNVMYWYQQKSSQAPKLLFHYYDKDFNNEADTPDNFQSRRPNTSFCFLDIRSPGLGDTAMYLCATSRVQGIYGYTFGSGTRLTVV.